In this sample, the clone carrying this T cell receptor beta chain turned up many times. Its antigen is not known. Read data end 3 residues before the CDR3 end; the end is taken from the germline J gene. Each donor provided roughly 4.5 to 8.5 ml of heparinized whole blood. This entry belongs to a study of T cell clonality in common variable immunodeficiency. Notes on the study in general: Links between repertoire features and CVID complications were heterogeneity-limited. In common variable immunodeficiency, TCR beta chains reportedly carried fewer deletions and N-nucleotide insertions.

TCRdb's copy holds only in-frame clones and misses some; the assay was immunoSEQ multiplex PCR. The data show 50,000 to 60,000 clones, none appearing only once, with roughly 2% held by the ten largest. Germline lookup yields CDR1 SNHLY and CDR2 FYNNEI. The length of the CDR3 is 15 residues. Trimming stripped 5 bases from V and 2 bases from J, with 15 bases between. This receptor was taken from a person aged 18 to 75 in good health. Sequencing was done on a sample of peripheral blood mononuclear cells. The rearrangement links TRBV2 to TRBJ2-5; D is undetermined. The chain's CDR3 is CASSRKLSVQETQYF. Incomplete CDR3 DNA: TGTGCCAGCAGTCGCAAATTGAGCGTTCAAGAGACC.